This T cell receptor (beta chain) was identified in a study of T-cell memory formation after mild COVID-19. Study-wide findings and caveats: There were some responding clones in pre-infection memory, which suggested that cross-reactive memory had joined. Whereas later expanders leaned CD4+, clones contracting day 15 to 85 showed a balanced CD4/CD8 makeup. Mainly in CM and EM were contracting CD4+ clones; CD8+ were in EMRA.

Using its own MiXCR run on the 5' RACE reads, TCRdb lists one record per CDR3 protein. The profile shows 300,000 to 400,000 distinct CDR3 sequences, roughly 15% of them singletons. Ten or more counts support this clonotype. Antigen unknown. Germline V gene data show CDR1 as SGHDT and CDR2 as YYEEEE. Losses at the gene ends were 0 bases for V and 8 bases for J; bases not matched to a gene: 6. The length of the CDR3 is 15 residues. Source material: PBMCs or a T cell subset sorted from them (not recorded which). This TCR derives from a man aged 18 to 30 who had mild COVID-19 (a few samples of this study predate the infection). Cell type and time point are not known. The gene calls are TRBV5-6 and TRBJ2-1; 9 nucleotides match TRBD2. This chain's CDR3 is CASSLAGLASDEQFF. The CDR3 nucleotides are TGTGCCAGCAGCTTGGCCGGACTAGCGTCGGATGAGCAGTTCTTC. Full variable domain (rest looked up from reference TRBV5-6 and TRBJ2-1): DAGVTQSPTHLIKTRGQQVTLRCSPKSGHDTVSWYQQALGQGPQFIFQYYEEEERQRGNFPDRFSGHQFPNYSSELNVNALLLGDSALYLCASSLAGLASDEQFFGPGTRLTVL.